The 32 T cell receptor beta chains below come from one sample, sequenced in a study of shared clonotypes between healthy human individuals. Assay: immunoSEQ multiplex PCR; the TCRdb copy retains only in-frame clones and omits some. The sample consists of more than 2 million clones, roughly 93% of them appearing once. Cells designated naive CD8 were CD45RO-negative and were positively selected for CCR7, with terminally differentiated effector memory CD45RA+ cells excluded. The sequenced sample consisted of naive CD8+ T cells from PBMCs. These receptors all stem from a man aged 18-30 years in good health. Some clones in this sample may be carry-over from other donors' samples.

The rearrangement uses TRBV14 and TRBJ2-7; 9 nucleotides align to TRBD1. Germline CDR1 reads SGHDN; CDR2 reads FVKESK. The CDR3 extends over 14 amino acids. The ends lost 5 bases at V and 3 bases at J; junction bases unmatched: 5. The CDR3 bases are TGTGCCAGCAGCGGCCCGGGACAGGGCTACGAGCAGTACTTC. Residues: CASSGPGQGYEQYF.

This chain joins TRBV6-5 and TRBJ2-3, with a tentative D call TRBD2 (6 bases). The V gene's germline CDR1 is MNHEY and CDR2 SVGAGI. V gave up 2 bases and J gave up 5 bases, with 17 bases separating them. CDR3 length: 16 amino acids. The CDR3 protein is CASSYRAGSEGDTQYF. The CDR3 bases are TGTGCCAGCAGTTACCGCGCGGGGAGTGAAGGAGATACGCAGTATTTT.

The chain combines TRBV14 with TRBJ1-2; D not resolved. This CDR3 is 16 amino acids long. V lost 1 base and J 4 bases, leaving 16 bases between the germline ends. In germline, CDR1 is SGHDN, CDR2 FVKESK. The DNA for the CDR3 is TGTGCCAGCAGCCAAGGAGTGTCAGTTTGGAGCTATGGCTACACCTTC. Residues: CASSQGVSVWSYGYTF.

V is TRBV18 and J is TRBJ2-7; a possible D gene is TRBD1 (6 bases). The CDR3 runs to 14 residues. The V end was cut by 4 bases, the J end by 2 bases, with 12 bases between. CDR1 and CDR2 from the germline V gene are KGHSH and LQKENI. The CDR3 is CASSHREYPYEQYF. The CDR3 bases are TGTGCCAGCTCACACAGGGAATACCCCTACGAGCAGTACTTC.

On this clone: The sample holds other DNA sequences that translate to the same CDR3. The CDR3 sequence is CSVRGSSYNEQFF. The CDR3 region has the DNA TGCAGCGTTCGTGGCAGCTCCTACAATGAGCAGTTCTTC. V and J are TRBV29-1 and TRBJ2-1; no reliable D call. CDR1 and CDR2 (germline): SQVTM, ANQGSEA. Trimming shortened V by 5 bases and J by 0 bases, and 8 bases separated the two germline ends. CDR3 length: 13 residues.

The chain recombines TRBV7-9 with TRBJ2-7; D might be TRBD1 or TRBD2, each matching 6 bases. V lost 5 bases, J lost 7 bases, and 21 bases lay in between. The CDR3 spans 15 residues. Germline assignment: CDR1 SEHNR and CDR2 FQNEAQ (reference sequence). Here the CDR3 DNA reads TGTGCCAGCAGCCCCGGCACAGGGCGACTAGTTGAGCAGTACTTC. As protein: CASSPGTGRLVEQYF.

The chain has TRBV19 and TRBJ2-2; no firm D call. The germline V gene encodes CDR1 LNHDA and CDR2 SQIVND (reference sequence). There are 15 residues in the CDR3. The germline V and J ends were trimmed by 6 bases and 1 base, with 12 bases remaining between them. CDR3 nucleotides: TGTGCCAGTAGCCCGGACGAATTGAACACCGGGGAGCTGTTTTTT. Its protein product is CASSPDELNTGELFF.

The V call is TRBV11-1, the J call TRBJ2-7, with 9 bases lining up with TRBD2. Trimming at V came to 5 bases and at J to 1 base, leaving 6 bases not matched to a gene. The germline V gene encodes CDR1 SGHAT and CDR2 FQDESV (reference sequence). The CDR3 spans 15 residues. The CDR3 region is CASSPRLAASYEQYF. In nucleotides, the CDR3 is TGTGCCAGCAGCCCCAGACTAGCGGCATCCTACGAGCAGTACTTC.

The chain links TRBV19 to TRBJ2-2, with D possibly TRBD2 on 5 matching bases. Germline CDR1 is LNHDA and CDR2 is SQIVND (reference sequence). CDR3 length: 15 residues. V was trimmed by 6 bases and J by 1 base, leaving 12 bases between them. The DNA of the CDR3 is TGTGCCAGTAGCGTAGGCGGACTGAACACCGGGGAGCTGTTTTTT. Translation gives CASSVGGLNTGELFF.

The chain has TRBV7-9 and TRBJ2-1; the match to TRBD2 covers 13 bases. Trimming took 5 bases from V and 10 from J; bases not matched to a gene: 14. The CDR3 is 17 amino acids. CDR1 is SEHNR and CDR2 is FQNEAQ in the germline V gene (reference sequence). CDR3 residues: CASSIIPGLAGSTEQFF. CDR3 bases: TGTGCCAGCAGCATAATACCGGGACTAGCGGGATCCACCGAGCAGTTCTTC.

The rearrangement uses TRBV9 and TRBJ2-7; possible D gene TRBD2, 5 bases. V was clipped by 0 bases and J by 4 bases, with 14 bases between them. This CDR3 has 15 amino acids. CDR1 and CDR2 from the germline V gene are SGDLS and YYNGEE. In DNA, the CDR3 is TGTGCCAGCAGCGTAGGTGGGAGCCAATCTTACGAGCAGTACTTC. Protein sequence: CASSVGGSQSYEQYF.

As regards this clone: The same CDR3 is also encoded by other DNA sequences in this sample. The chain is built from TRBV7-3 and TRBJ2-5, with TRBD1 as a possible D gene (5 bases). Trimming took off 4 bases at V and 1 base at J, with 7 bases between the two ends. CDR3 length: 13 residues. In germline, CDR1 is SGHTA, CDR2 FQGTGA. The CDR3 region is CASSSGIQETQYF. The DNA of the CDR3 is TGTGCCAGCAGCTCAGGGATCCAAGAGACCCAGTACTTC.

This chain connects TRBV9 to TRBJ2-7; possibly TRBD1 for D (7 bases). This CDR3 region has 15 residues. The V end lost 3 bases, the J end lost 4 bases, and 17 bases lay between the germline ends. Germline V gene lookup returns CDR1 SGDLS and CDR2 YYNGEE. The CDR3 DNA follows: TGTGCCAGCAGCGCGGGGGATCACAGGGGATACGAGCAGTACTTC. Its protein product is CASSAGDHRGYEQYF.

This clone was observed a single time. The rearrangement joins TRBV28 to TRBJ2-1; D remains unclear. Per germline, CDR1 MDHEN and CDR2 SYDVKM. The CDR3 extends over 14 amino acids. V was pared by 2 bases and J by 8 bases, with 13 bases between. The CDR3 loop reads CASSLRPRFYEQFF. The CDR3 DNA sequence: TGTGCCAGCAGTTTAAGGCCCCGTTTCTATGAGCAGTTCTTC.

V is TRBV27 and J is TRBJ2-1; no clear D gene. Germline V lookup: CDR1 MNHEY, CDR2 SMNVEV (reference sequence). The CDR3 spans 16 residues. V shed 1 base and J shed 4 bases, with 14 bases lying between them. CDR3 nucleotide sequence: TGTGCCAGCAGTTTATTTCCCGGAAGCAGGTACAATGAGCAGTTCTTC. It encodes CASSLFPGSRYNEQFF.

The V call is TRBV10-3, the J call TRBJ2-1; the match to TRBD2 covers 9 bases. This CDR3 is built from 15 residues. Germline CDR1 is ENHRY and CDR2 is SYGVKD. Unmatched junction bases numbered 6, after V lost 5 bases and J lost 4 bases. The CDR3 protein is CAISQRGEGYNEQFF. The CDR3 DNA is TGTGCCATCAGTCAGCGGGGGGAGGGTTACAATGAGCAGTTCTTC.

The V call is TRBV27, the J call TRBJ1-2, with D perhaps matching TRBD1 (6 bases). The CDR3 is 15 residues long. V was trimmed by 0 bases and J by 2 bases, leaving 10 bases between them. Germline V gene sequence: CDR1 MNHEY, CDR2 SMNVEV (reference sequence). The CDR3 bases are TGTGCCAGCAGTTTATCGGGGGGGCCGAACTATGGCTACACCTTC. Translating gives CASSLSGGPNYGYTF.

This clone was seen just once. The chain employs TRBV28 and TRBJ2-3, with D perhaps TRBD1 (5 bases). The CDR3 has 17 residues. Germline CDR1 reads MDHEN; CDR2 reads SYDVKM. V was clipped by 6 bases and J by 5 bases, with 24 bases between them. The chain's CDR3 is CASRSHIRATIGDTQYF. The CDR3 nucleotides read TGTGCCAGCAGGTCACATATCAGGGCTACTATTGGAGATACGCAGTATTTT.

This clone has just one count. The CDR3 protein is CASSFLQGPGELFF. CDR3 sequence (DNA): TGTGCCAGCAGTTTCCTACAGGGCCCCGGGGAGCTGTTTTTT. The V call is TRBV27, the J call TRBJ2-2, with D tentatively TRBD1 (6 bases). The CDR3 loop spans 14 amino acids. Germline assignment: CDR1 MNHEY and CDR2 SMNVEV (reference sequence). Trimming cost V 3 bases and J 6 bases, with 11 bases left between them.

The V call is TRBV29-1, the J call TRBJ2-7; 9 bases agree with TRBD1. The CDR3 is made up of 13 amino acids. Germline CDR1 and CDR2: SQVTM and ANQGSEA. The V segment lost 7 bases and the J segment 4 bases; nucleotides outside the gene matches: 8. The CDR3 DNA sequence: TGCAGCGCAGGCGGGACAGGGTGGTACGAGCAGTACTTC. Translating it yields CSAGGTGWYEQYF.

The rearrangement uses TRBV11-1 and TRBJ2-1; 7 bases fit TRBD2. This CDR3 has 16 residues. Germline loops: CDR1 SGHAT, CDR2 FQDESV (reference sequence). Trimming took 7 bases from V and 3 from J; bases not matched to a gene: 12. This chain's CDR3 is CASNLGGEGVYNEQFF. CDR3 in DNA: TGTGCCAGCAACCTTGGGGGGGAGGGCGTCTACAATGAGCAGTTCTTC.

This chain uses TRBV25-1 with TRBJ2-3, with TRBD2 as a possible D gene (5 bases). In germline, CDR1 is MGHDK, CDR2 SYGVNS. The V gene lost 2 bases and the J gene lost 7 bases, with 22 bases spanning the gap. This CDR3 contains 17 residues. The CDR3 nucleotides read TGTGCCAGCAGTGAAGCGGCGGAGCCTATGGAGGACTATACGCAGTATTTT. Its protein product is CASSEAAEPMEDYTQYF.

Only one count was recorded for this clone. The rearrangement links TRBV15 to TRBJ2-5; D remains ambiguous. This CDR3 contains 15 residues. Germline CDR1 LNHNV, CDR2 YYDKDF (reference sequence). Deletions cut 3 bases from V and 5 bases from J, with 16 bases between. The CDR3 loop reads CATSSVGSPQETQYF. CDR3 in DNA: TGTGCCACCAGCAGTGTGGGTTCCCCGCAGGAGACCCAGTACTTC.

The chain links TRBV30 to TRBJ2-1, with TRBD2 matching over 9 bases. Per the germline V gene, CDR1 is GTSNPN and CDR2 is SVGIG (reference sequence). V lost 5 bases to trimming and J lost 9 bases; unmatched junction nucleotides: 14. The CDR3 totals 15 residues. The CDR3 sequence: CAWGLSGSLDGEQFF. The CDR3 DNA sequence: TGTGCCTGGGGACTTAGCGGGAGCCTCGACGGTGAGCAGTTCTTC.

V is TRBV4-2 and J is TRBJ2-7, with 7 positions matching TRBD2. This CDR3 has 16 residues. Germline CDR1 LGHNA, CDR2 YNFKEQ. The ends lost 3 bases at V and 4 bases at J; junction bases unmatched: 12. The CDR3 coding sequence is TGTGCCAGCAGCCAGGCGTTCGTACTAGCGCAGTACGAGCAGTACTTC. It encodes CASSQAFVLAQYEQYF.

V is TRBV7-9 and J is TRBJ1-2; no definite D call. CDR1 is SEHNR and CDR2 is FQNEAQ in the germline V gene (reference sequence). The CDR3 spans 14 residues. Trimming left V 3 bases short and J 1 base short, with 9 bases between. The CDR3 protein is CASSFEEINYGYTF. The DNA for the CDR3 is TGTGCCAGCAGCTTTGAGGAAATTAACTATGGCTACACCTTC.

The chain links TRBV7-9 to TRBJ1-2; a weak D match, TRBD1 (6 bases). The germline V gene encodes CDR1 SEHNR and CDR2 FQNEAQ (reference sequence). CDR3 length: 16 amino acids. Trimming removed 3 bases from V and 4 bases from J, with 18 bases in between. CDR3 residues: CASSFTDSSLGYGYTF. Written as DNA, the CDR3 is TGTGCCAGCAGCTTTACGGACAGCTCCCTCGGCTATGGCTACACCTTC. Supplemented by reference TRBV7-9 and TRBJ1-2, the full variable domain reads DTGVSQNPRHKITKRGQNVTFRCDPISEHNRLYWYRQTLGQGPEFLTYFQNEAQLEKSRLLSDRFSAERPKGSFSTLEIQRTEQGDSAMYLCASSFTDSSLGYGYTFGSGTRLTVV.

The J gene is TRBJ2-5, the V gene TRBV28; the D is unclear. CDR3 size: 13 residues. Deletions cut 6 bases from V and 5 bases from J, with 13 bases between. From germline, CDR1 is MDHEN and CDR2 SYDVKM. CDR3 DNA: TGTGCCAGCAGCCTCGGACCTGGGGAGACCCAGTACTTC. Translating it yields CASSLGPGETQYF.

The gene calls are TRBV19 and TRBJ1-2; TRBD1 matches at 8 bases. Looked up from germline, CDR1 is LNHDA and CDR2 is SQIVND (reference sequence). The CDR3 consists of 14 residues. V shed 4 bases, J shed 4 bases, and the junction held 5 bases outside the gene matches. CDR3 DNA: TGTGCCAGTAGTAAGGACAGGGATTCCTATGGCTACACCTTC. It yields the protein CASSKDRDSYGYTF. The whole variable domain, filled in from reference TRBV19 and TRBJ1-2, reads DGGITQSPKYLFRKEGQNVTLSCEQNLNHDAMYWYRQDPGQGLRLIYYSQIVNDFQKGDIAEGYSVSREKKESFPLTVTSAQKNPTAFYLCASSKDRDSYGYTFGSGTRLTVV.

The chain joins TRBV10-3 to TRBJ1-1, with 8 bases matching TRBD1. The germline V gene has CDR1 ENHRY and CDR2 SYGVKD. V trimming: 6 bases; J trimming: 1 base; junction bases outside the gene matches: 1. The CDR3 loop spans 13 amino acids. CDR3 amino acids: CAIRTGENTEAFF. CDR3 nucleotide sequence: TGTGCCATCAGGACAGGGGAGAACACTGAAGCTTTCTTT.

This chain links TRBV27 with TRBJ1-1; the D is unclear. CDR3 size: 14 residues. V lost 6 bases and J lost 4, with 15 bases in between. Germline V gives CDR1 MNHEY, CDR2 SMNVEV (reference sequence). The CDR3 loop is CASRNIGLGTEAFF. DNA of the CDR3: TGTGCCAGCAGGAATATTGGGCTGGGCACTGAAGCTTTCTTT.

The CDR3 loop reads CASSLIDSYNEQFF. The CDR3 bases are TGTGCCAGCAGCTTGATAGACTCCTACAATGAGCAGTTCTTC. This chain uses TRBV7-2 with TRBJ2-1; D ambiguous. The CDR3 is 14 amino acids. Trimming stripped 3 bases from V and 0 bases from J, with 6 bases between. Germline loops: CDR1 SGHTA, CDR2 FQGNSA.